This TCR beta chain was captured by sequencing in a study of blood T cell repertoires in COVID-19. Study-level background: Acute and convalescent COVID-19 samples came from the United States, Italy and Spain.

The CDR3 consists of 16 residues. Trimming took 1 base from V and 0 from J; bases not matched to a gene: 1. From germline, CDR1 is SGDLS and CDR2 YYNGEE. This table comes from immunoSEQ multiplex PCR, and its TCRdb copy is limited to in-frame clones, with some not included. Seen here are over 200,000 clones, around 80% observed once, and the top ten hold roughly 5%. The source is a human donor in a cohort sampled during active COVID-19. Sequencing was carried out using peripheral blood. The V call is TRBV9, the J call TRBJ2-6, with 7 bases aligning to TRBD2. In DNA, the CDR3 is TGTGCCAGCAGCGTACGGGGGGTCTCTGGGGCCAACGTCCTGACTTTC. Its translation is CASSVRGVSGANVLTF.